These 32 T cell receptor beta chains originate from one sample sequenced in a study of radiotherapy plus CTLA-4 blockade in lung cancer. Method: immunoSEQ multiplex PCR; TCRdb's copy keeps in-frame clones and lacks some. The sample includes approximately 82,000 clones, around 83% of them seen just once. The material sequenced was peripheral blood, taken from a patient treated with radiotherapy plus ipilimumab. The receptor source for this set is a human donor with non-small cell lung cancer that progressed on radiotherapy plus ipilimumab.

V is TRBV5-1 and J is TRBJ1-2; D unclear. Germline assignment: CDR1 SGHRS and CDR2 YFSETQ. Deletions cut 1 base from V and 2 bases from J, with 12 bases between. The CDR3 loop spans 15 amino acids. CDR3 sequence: CASSLRDPANYGYTF. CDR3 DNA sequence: TGCGCCAGCAGCTTGAGGGATCCAGCAAACTATGGCTACACCTTC.

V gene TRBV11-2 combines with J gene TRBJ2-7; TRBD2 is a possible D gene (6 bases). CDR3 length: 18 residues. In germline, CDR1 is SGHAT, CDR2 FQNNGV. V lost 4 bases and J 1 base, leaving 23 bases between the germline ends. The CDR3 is CASSSSASVGPGSYEQYF. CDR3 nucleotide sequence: TGTGCCAGCAGCTCTTCGGCTAGCGTTGGTCCGGGGTCCTACGAGCAGTACTTC.

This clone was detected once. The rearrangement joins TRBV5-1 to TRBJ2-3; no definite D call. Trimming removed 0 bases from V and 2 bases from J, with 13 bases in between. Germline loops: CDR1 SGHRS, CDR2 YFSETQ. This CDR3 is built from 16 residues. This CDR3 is CASSLGARSATDTQYF. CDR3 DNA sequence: TGCGCCAGCAGCTTGGGGGCCCGATCCGCCACAGATACGCAGTATTTT.

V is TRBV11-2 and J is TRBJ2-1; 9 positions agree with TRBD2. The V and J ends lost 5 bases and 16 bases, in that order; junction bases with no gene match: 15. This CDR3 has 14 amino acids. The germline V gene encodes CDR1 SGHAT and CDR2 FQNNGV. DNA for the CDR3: TGTGCCAGCAGCGAGAGATCTTTAGCGGGAGAGGGTTTCTTC. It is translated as CASSERSLAGEGFF.

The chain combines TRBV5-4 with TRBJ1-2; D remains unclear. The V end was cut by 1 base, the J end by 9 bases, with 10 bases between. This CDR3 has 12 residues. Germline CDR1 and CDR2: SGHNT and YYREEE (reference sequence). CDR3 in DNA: TGTGCCAGCAGCTTGCAAGCGGGCAGCTACACCTTC. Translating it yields CASSLQAGSYTF.

CDR3 DNA: TGTGCCAGCAGCTTGGACAGGGGACCCTACGAGCAGTACTTC. This sequence encodes CASSLDRGPYEQYF. This chain joins TRBV5-6 and TRBJ2-7; TRBD1 matches at 7 bases. Germline CDR1 SGHDT, CDR2 YYEEEE. CDR3 length equals 14 residues. J lost 2 bases, V lost 0 bases, and 2 bases had no gene match.

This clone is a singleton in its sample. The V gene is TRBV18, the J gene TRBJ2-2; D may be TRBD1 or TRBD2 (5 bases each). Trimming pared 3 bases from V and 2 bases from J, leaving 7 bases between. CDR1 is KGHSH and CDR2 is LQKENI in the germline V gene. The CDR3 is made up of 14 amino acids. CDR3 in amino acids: CASSPGPNTGELFF. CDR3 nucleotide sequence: TGTGCCAGCTCACCGGGACCAAACACCGGGGAGCTGTTTTTT.

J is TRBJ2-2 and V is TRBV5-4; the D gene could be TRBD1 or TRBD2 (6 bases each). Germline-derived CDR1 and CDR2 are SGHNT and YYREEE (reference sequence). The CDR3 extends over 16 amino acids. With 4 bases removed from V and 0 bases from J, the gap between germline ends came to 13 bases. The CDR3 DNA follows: TGTGCCAGCAGCCCAATAGGGGGGACGAACACCGGGGAGCTGTTTTTT. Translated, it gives CASSPIGGTNTGELFF.

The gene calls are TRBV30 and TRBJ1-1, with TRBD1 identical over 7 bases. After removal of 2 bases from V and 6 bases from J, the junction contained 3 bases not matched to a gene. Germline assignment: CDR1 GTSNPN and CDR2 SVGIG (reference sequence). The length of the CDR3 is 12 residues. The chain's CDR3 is CAWSRQGPEAFF. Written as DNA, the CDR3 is TGTGCCTGGAGTCGACAGGGACCTGAAGCTTTCTTT.

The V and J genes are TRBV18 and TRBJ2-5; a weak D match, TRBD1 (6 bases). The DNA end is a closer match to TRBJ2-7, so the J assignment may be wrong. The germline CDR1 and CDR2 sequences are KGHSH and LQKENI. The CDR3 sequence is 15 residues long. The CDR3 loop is CASSRPTGTPYEQYF. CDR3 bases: TGTGCCAGCTCACGACCGACCGGGACACCCTACGAGCAGTACTTC.

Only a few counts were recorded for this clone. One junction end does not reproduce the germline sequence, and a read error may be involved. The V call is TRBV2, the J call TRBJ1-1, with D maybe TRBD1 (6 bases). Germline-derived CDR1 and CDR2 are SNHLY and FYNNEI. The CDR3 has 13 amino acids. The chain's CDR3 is CASTTGMNTEAFF. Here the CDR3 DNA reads TGTGCGAGCACTACAGGGATGAACACTGAAGCTTTCTTT.

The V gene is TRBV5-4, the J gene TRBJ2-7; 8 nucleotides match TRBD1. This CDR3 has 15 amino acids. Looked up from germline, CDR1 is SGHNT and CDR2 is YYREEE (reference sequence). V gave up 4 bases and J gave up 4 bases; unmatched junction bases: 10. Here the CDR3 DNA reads TGTGCCAGCAGCCAAATCGGACAGGGATTTTACGAGCAGTACTTC. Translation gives CASSQIGQGFYEQYF.

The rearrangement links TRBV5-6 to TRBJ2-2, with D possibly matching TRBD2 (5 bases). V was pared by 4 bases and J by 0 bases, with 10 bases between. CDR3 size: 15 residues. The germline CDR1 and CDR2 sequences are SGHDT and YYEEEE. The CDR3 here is CASSPLRANTGELFF. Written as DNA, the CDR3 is TGTGCCAGCAGCCCCTTGAGGGCGAACACCGGGGAGCTGTTTTTT. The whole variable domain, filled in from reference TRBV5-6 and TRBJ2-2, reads DAGVTQSPTHLIKTRGQQVTLRCSPKSGHDTVSWYQQALGQGPQFIFQYYEEEERQRGNFPDRFSGHQFPNYSSELNVNALLLGDSALYLCASSPLRANTGELFFGEGSRLTVL.

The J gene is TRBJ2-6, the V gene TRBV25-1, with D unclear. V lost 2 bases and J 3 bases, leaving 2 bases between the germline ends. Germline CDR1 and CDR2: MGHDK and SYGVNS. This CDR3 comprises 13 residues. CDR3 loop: CASSEGGANVLTF. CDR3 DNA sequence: TGTGCCAGCAGTGAAGGTGGGGCCAACGTCCTGACTTTC. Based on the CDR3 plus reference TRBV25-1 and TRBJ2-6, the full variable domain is EADIYQTPRYLVIGTGKKITLECSQTMGHDKMYWYQQDPGMELHLIHYSYGVNSTEKGDLSSESTVSRIRTEHFPLTLESARPSHTSQYLCASSEGGANVLTFGAGSRLTVL.

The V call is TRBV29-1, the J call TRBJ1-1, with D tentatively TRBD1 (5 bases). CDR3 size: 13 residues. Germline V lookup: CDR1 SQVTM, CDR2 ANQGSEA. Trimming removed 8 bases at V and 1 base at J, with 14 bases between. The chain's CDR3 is CSISPGGNTEAFF. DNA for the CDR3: TGCAGCATTTCCCCTGGGGGGAACACTGAAGCTTTCTTT.

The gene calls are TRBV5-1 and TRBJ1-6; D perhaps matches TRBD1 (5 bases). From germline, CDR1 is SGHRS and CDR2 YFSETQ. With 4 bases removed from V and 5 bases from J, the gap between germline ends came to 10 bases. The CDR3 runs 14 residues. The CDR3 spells CASSPRQHNSPLHF. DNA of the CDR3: TGCGCCAGCAGCCCCCGACAGCATAATTCACCCCTCCACTTT.

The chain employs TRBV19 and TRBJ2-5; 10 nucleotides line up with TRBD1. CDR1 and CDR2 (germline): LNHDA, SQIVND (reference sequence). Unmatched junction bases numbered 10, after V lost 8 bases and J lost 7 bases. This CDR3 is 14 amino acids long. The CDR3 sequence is CASAQGTGEGTQYF. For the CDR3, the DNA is TGTGCCAGTGCCCAAGGGACAGGGGAGGGGACCCAGTACTTC. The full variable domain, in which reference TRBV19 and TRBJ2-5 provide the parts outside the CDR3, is DGGITQSPKYLFRKEGQNVTLSCEQNLNHDAMYWYRQDPGQGLRLIYYSQIVNDFQKGDIAEGYSVSREKKESFPLTVTSAQKNPTAFYLCASAQGTGEGTQYFGPGTRLLVL.

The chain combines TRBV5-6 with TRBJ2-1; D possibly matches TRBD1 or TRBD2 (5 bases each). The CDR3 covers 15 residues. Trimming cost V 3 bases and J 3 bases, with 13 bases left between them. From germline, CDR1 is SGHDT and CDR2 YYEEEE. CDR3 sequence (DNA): TGTGCCAGCAGCTACTCCGGGACCATCTACAATGAGCAGTTCTTC. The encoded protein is CASSYSGTIYNEQFF.

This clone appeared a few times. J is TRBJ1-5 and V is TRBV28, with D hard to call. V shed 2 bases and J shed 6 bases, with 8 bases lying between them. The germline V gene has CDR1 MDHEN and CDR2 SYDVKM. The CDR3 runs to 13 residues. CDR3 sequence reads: CASSLVRGQPQHF. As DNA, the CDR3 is TGTGCCAGCAGTTTAGTCCGAGGTCAGCCCCAGCATTTT.

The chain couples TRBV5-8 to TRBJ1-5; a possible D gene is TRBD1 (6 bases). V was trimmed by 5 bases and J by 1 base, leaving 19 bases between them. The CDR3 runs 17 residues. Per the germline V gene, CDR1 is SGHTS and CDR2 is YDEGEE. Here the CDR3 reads CASRPPTGTSSNQPQHF. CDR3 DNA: TGTGCCAGCAGACCTCCGACCGGGACAAGCAGCAATCAGCCCCAGCATTTT.

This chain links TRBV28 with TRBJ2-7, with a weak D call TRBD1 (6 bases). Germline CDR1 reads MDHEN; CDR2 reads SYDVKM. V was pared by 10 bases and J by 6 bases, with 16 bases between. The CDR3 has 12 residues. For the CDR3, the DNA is TGTGCCATAACGAGGGGGACCGCCGAGCAGTACTTC. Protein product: CAITRGTAEQYF.

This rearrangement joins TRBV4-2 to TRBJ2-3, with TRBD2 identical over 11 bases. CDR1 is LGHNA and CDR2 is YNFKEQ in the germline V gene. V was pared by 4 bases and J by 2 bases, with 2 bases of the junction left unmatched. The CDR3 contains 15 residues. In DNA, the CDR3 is TGTGCCAGCAGCCCGGGACTAGCGGACACAGATACGCAGTATTTT. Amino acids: CASSPGLADTDTQYF.

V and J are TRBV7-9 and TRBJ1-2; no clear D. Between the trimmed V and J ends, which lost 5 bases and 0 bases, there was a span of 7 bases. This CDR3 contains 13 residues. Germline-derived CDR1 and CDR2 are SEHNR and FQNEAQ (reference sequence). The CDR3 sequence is CASSHRANYGYTF. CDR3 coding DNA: TGTGCCAGCAGCCATAGGGCTAACTATGGCTACACCTTC.

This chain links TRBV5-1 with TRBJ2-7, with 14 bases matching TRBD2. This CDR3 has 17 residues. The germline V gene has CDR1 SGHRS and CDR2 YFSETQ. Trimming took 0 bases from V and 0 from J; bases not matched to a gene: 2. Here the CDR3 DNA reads TGCGCCAGCAGCTTGGGCGGACTAGCGGGAGGCTCCTACGAGCAGTACTTC. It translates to CASSLGGLAGGSYEQYF.

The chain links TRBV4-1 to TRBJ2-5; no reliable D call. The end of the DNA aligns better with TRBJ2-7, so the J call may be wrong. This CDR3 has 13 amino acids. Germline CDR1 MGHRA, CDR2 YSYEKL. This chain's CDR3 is CASSQDLLYEQYF. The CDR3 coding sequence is TGCGCCAGCAGCCAAGATCTGCTCTACGAGCAGTACTTC.

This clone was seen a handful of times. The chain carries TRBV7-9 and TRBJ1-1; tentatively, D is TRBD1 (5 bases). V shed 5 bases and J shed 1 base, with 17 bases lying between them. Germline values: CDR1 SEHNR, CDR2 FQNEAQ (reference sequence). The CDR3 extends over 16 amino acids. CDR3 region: CASSPGGGVTNTEAFF. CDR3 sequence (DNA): TGTGCCAGCAGCCCTGGGGGAGGTGTCACGAACACTGAAGCTTTCTTT.

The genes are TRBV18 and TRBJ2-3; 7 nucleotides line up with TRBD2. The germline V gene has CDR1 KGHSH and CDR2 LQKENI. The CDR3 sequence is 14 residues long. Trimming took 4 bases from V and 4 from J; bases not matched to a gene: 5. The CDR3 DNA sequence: TGTGCCAGCTCACGTACTAGCGATGCAGATACGCAGTATTTT. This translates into CASSRTSDADTQYF.

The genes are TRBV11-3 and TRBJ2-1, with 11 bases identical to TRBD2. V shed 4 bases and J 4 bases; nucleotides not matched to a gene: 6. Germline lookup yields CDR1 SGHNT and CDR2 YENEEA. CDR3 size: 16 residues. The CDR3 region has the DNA TGTGCCAGCAGCTCCCGGGGGACTAGCGGATACAATGAGCAGTTCTTC. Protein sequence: CASSSRGTSGYNEQFF.

This CDR3 reads CASSWDRGRGEQYF. The CDR3 DNA is TGTGCCAGCAGCTGGGACAGGGGTAGGGGAGAGCAGTACTTC. The chain couples TRBV11-3 to TRBJ2-7; 10 positions match TRBD1. Unmatched junction bases numbered 7, after V lost 4 bases and J lost 7 bases. The CDR3 covers 14 residues. The V gene's germline CDR1 is SGHNT and CDR2 YENEEA.

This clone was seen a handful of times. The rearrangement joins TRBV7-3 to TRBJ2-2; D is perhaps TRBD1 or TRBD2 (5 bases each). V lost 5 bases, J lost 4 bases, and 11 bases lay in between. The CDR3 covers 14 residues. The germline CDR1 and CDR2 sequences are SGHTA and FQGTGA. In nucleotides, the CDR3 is TGTGCCAGCAGCCAAGGGACGGCCACCGGGGAGCTGTTTTTT. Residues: CASSQGTATGELFF.

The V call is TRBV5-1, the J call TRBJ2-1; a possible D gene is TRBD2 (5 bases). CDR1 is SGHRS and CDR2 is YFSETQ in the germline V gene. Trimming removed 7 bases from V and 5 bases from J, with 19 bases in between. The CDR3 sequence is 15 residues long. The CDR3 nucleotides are TGCGCCAGCTCGCCGGGGAACCTACCCGACAATGAGCAGTTCTTC. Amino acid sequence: CASSPGNLPDNEQFF.

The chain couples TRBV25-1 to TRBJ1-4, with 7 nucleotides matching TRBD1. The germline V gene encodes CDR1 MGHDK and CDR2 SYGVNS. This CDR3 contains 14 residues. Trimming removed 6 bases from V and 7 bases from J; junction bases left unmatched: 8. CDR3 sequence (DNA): TGTGCCAGCAGCGCCGGGACAGTTCTTGAAAAACTGTTTTTT. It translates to CASSAGTVLEKLFF.